This TCR beta chain was captured by sequencing in a study of blood T cell repertoires in COVID-19. The CDR3 is 18 amino acids. Germline values: CDR1 SGDLS, CDR2 YYNGEE. Trimming took 0 bases from V and 4 from J; bases not matched to a gene: 12. Libraries were prepared by immunoSEQ multiplex PCR; TCRdb keeps only in-frame clonotypes and omits some of them. The sample has around 260,000 clones; about 88% are singletons. Material: peripheral blood. The V and J genes are TRBV9 and TRBJ1-4, with 7 bases aligning to TRBD1. The clonotype comes from a woman aged 55-69 years with COVID-19, enrolled during active disease. As DNA, the CDR3 is TGTGCCAGCAGCGTAGGAAGCAGGGGGTATTCGGATAATGAAAAACTGTTTTTT. This encodes CASSVGSRGYSDNEKLFF.